A selection of T cell receptor beta chains follows, all from one sample in a study of blood T cell repertoires in COVID-19. Using immunoSEQ multiplex PCR, the repertoire was profiled, and TCRdb retains in-frame clones only, with some absent. The sample has about 240,000 clones; around 83% are singletons. The specimen was peripheral blood. All receptors come from a woman aged 60 to 75 with active or convalescent COVID-19. Each CDR3 is given with its conserved first and last residue. D genes are given only for firm matches. Expanded clones get a size class; other rows say once, few or many, or leave the size out.

J: TRBJ1-2
V: TRBV3-1/TRBV3-2
size: .
D: .
CDR3: CASSLQQGSYGYTF
DNA: TGTGCCAGCAGCCTGCAACAGGGATCCTATGGCTACACCTTC

J: TRBJ1-2
V: TRBV18
size: .
D: TRBD1
CDR3: CASSQRGLIRTGLDYGYTF
DNA: TGTGCCAGCTCACAGAGGGGCCTTATTCGGACAGGGTTGGACTATGGCTACACCTTC

J: TRBJ2-6
V: TRBV7-2
size: .
D: TRBD1
CDR3: CASSLAPGQGARLGANVLTF
DNA: TGTGCCAGCAGCTTAGCCCCGGGACAGGGGGCGCGATTGGGGGCCAACGTCCTGACTTTC

J: TRBJ1-2
V: TRBV12-2
size: .
D: .
CDR3: CASRLGTGPYGYTF
DNA: TGTGCAAGTCGCTTAGGGACAGGACCCTATGGCTACACCTTC

J: TRBJ2-7
V: TRBV18
size: .
D: TRBD1
CDR3: CASSPGTDVSYEQYF
DNA: TGTGCCAGCTCACCCGGGACAGATGTCTCCTACGAGCAGTACTTC

J: TRBJ2-5
V: TRBV5-8
size: .
D: TRBD2
CDR3: CASSLWRGGIVEETQYF
DNA: TGTGCCAGCAGCTTGTGGCGGGGGGGGATTGTAGAAGAGACCCAGTACTTC

J: TRBJ2-2
V: TRBV5-5
size: .
D: .
CDR3: CASSSPSQNPGELFF
DNA: TGTGCCAGCAGCTCACCATCCCAGAACCCCGGGGAGCTGTTTTTT

J: TRBJ1-1
V: TRBV27
size: .
D: TRBD1
CDR3: CASNVQGGSTEAFF
DNA: TGTGCCAGCAACGTACAGGGGGGTAGCACTGAAGCTTTCTTT

J: TRBJ2-1
V: TRBV18
size: .
D: .
CDR3: CASSPPATRNEQFF
DNA: TGTGCCAGCTCACCACCGGCCACCAGAAATGAGCAGTTCTTC

J: TRBJ2-3
V: TRBV30
size: .
D: .
CDR3: CAWSVGGAYTDTQYF
DNA: TGTGCCTGGAGTGTCGGCGGGGCCTACACAGATACGCAGTATTTT

J: TRBJ2-7
V: TRBV18
size: .
D: .
CDR3: CASSPSTGPYSYEQYF
DNA: TGTGCCAGCTCACCAAGTACAGGGCCCTATTCCTACGAGCAGTACTTC

J: TRBJ1-1
V: TRBV18
size: .
D: TRBD1
CDR3: CASSSTGKTEAFF
DNA: TGTGCCAGCTCATCGACAGGGAAAACTGAAGCTTTCTTT

J: TRBJ2-1
V: TRBV4-1
size: .
D: TRBD2
CDR3: CASSQAEFGLGLGNEQFF
DNA: TGCGCCAGCAGCCAAGCGGAATTTGGACTAGGACTCGGCAATGAGCAGTTCTTC

J: TRBJ1-1
V: TRBV12-3/TRBV12-4
size: .
D: .
CDR3: CASRIRGTEAFF
DNA: TGTGCCAGCAGAATACGGGGGACTGAAGCTTTCTTT

J: TRBJ2-3
V: TRBV18
size: .
D: .
CDR3: CASSLFRTETDTQYF
DNA: TGTGCCAGCTCACTCTTCCGGACAGAAACAGATACGCAGTATTTT

J: TRBJ2-1
V: TRBV19
size: many
D: TRBD1
CDR3: CASREGQEQFF
DNA: TGTGCCAGTAGAGAGGGACAGGAGCAGTTCTTC

J: TRBJ2-1
V: TRBV28
size: .
D: .
CDR3: CASRARGGSYNEQFF
DNA: TGTGCCAGCAGAGCCCGAGGCGGTTCCTACAATGAGCAGTTCTTC

J: TRBJ1-2
V: TRBV6-5
size: .
D: TRBD1
CDR3: CASSPPPDRHYGYTF
DNA: TGTGCCAGCAGCCCGCCCCCGGACAGGCACTATGGCTACACCTTC

J: TRBJ1-2
V: TRBV6-2/TRBV6-3
size: .
D: TRBD1
CDR3: CASSYVTGEPKEEGYTF
DNA: TGTGCCAGCAGTTACGTCACAGGGGAACCCAAAGAGGAAGGCTACACCTTC

J: TRBJ2-3
V: TRBV7-9
size: .
D: .
CDR3: CASSLGPLTTDTQYF
DNA: TGTGCCAGCAGCTTAGGTCCCCTAACTACAGATACGCAGTATTTT

J: TRBJ2-7
V: TRBV6-5
size: .
D: .
CDR3: CASSSRTGRASYEQYF
DNA: TGTGCCAGCAGTTCCCGGACAGGGAGGGCCTCCTACGAGCAGTACTTC

J: TRBJ1-4
V: TRBV13
size: .
D: TRBD1
CDR3: CASSLGLPGQGGKLFF
DNA: TGTGCCAGCAGCTTAGGTCTCCCGGGACAGGGCGGAAAACTGTTTTTT

J: TRBJ2-2
V: TRBV5-4
size: .
D: .
CDR3: CASSLLGLNTGELFF
DNA: TGTGCCAGCAGCTTATTGGGGCTTAACACCGGGGAGCTGTTTTTT

J: TRBJ1-6
V: TRBV27
size: .
D: .
CDR3: CASSGFGGSYNSPLHF
DNA: TGTGCCAGCAGTGGTTTCGGTGGGAGCTATAATTCACCCCTCCACTTT

J: TRBJ2-1
V: TRBV19
size: .
D: TRBD2
CDR3: CATKWDYLSYNEQFF
DNA: TGTGCCACCAAATGGGACTACCTTTCCTACAATGAGCAGTTCTTC

J: TRBJ2-7
V: TRBV29-1
size: .
D: TRBD2
CDR3: CSVESSGAYEQYF
DNA: TGCAGCGTTGAATCTAGCGGAGCCTACGAGCAGTACTTC

J: TRBJ1-1
V: TRBV18
size: .
D: TRBD1
CDR3: CASSQQGARGEAFF
DNA: TGTGCCAGCTCTCAACAGGGGGCGAGGGGCGAAGCTTTCTTT

J: TRBJ2-1
V: TRBV27
size: few
D: .
CDR3: CASSLSVSRGNEQFF
DNA: TGTGCCAGCAGTTTATCAGTCTCGAGAGGGAATGAGCAGTTCTTC

J: TRBJ2-7
V: TRBV19
size: few
D: .
CDR3: CASSMRGTLNYEQYF
DNA: TGTGCCAGTAGTATGCGGGGGACATTAAACTACGAGCAGTACTTC

J: TRBJ2-1
V: TRBV4-1
size: many
D: .
CDR3: CASSQVDIISYNEQFF
DNA: TGCGCCAGCAGCCAAGTGGACATTATCTCCTACAATGAGCAGTTCTTC

J: TRBJ1-1
V: TRBV12-3/TRBV12-4
size: .
D: TRBD1
CDR3: CASSLARDRDVFF
DNA: TGTGCCAGCAGTTTAGCGCGAGACAGGGATGTTTTCTTT

J: TRBJ1-5
V: TRBV19
size: .
D: .
CDR3: CASSMETASNQPQHF
DNA: TGTGCCAGTAGTATGGAGACCGCTAGCAATCAGCCCCAGCATTTT

J: TRBJ2-5
V: TRBV6-2/TRBV6-3
size: .
D: TRBD1
CDR3: CASSLTGGGETQYF
DNA: TGTGCCAGCAGCCTGACAGGGGGCGGTGAGACCCAGTACTTC

J: TRBJ1-2
V: TRBV30
size: few
D: TRBD1
CDR3: CAWTIKAGGFYGYTF
DNA: TGTGCCTGGACTATCAAAGCAGGGGGCTTCTATGGCTACACCTTC

J: TRBJ1-3
V: TRBV18
size: once
D: TRBD1
CDR3: CASSPTKTGPDTIYF
DNA: TGTGCCAGCTCACCTACGAAGACAGGGCCGGACACCATATATTTT

J: TRBJ2-7
V: TRBV9
size: once
D: .
CDR3: CASSAGDGGYEQYF
DNA: TGTGCCAGCAGCGCGGGGGACGGGGGATACGAGCAGTACTTC

J: TRBJ2-3
V: TRBV13
size: .
D: .
CDR3: CASSAKGRTDTQYF
DNA: TGTGCCAGCAGCGCGAAGGGGAGGACAGATACGCAGTATTTT

J: TRBJ2-7
V: TRBV11-3
size: .
D: .
CDR3: CASSLDDTRYEQYF
DNA: TGTGCCAGCAGCTTAGACGACACCAGATACGAGCAGTACTTC

J: TRBJ2-1
V: TRBV12-5
size: .
D: TRBD2
CDR3: CASGFFAVAGYNEQFF
DNA: TGTGCTAGTGGTTTCTTCGCGGTAGCGGGGTACAATGAGCAGTTCTTC

J: TRBJ1-1
V: TRBV29-1
size: .
D: .
CDR3: CSVDPSDRNTEAFF
DNA: TGCAGCGTTGACCCAAGCGACCGGAACACTGAAGCTTTCTTT

J: TRBJ2-5
V: TRBV7-9
size: .
D: TRBD1
CDR3: CASSRTGFLETQYF
DNA: TGTGCCAGCAGCCGGACAGGGTTTTTGGAGACCCAGTACTTC

J: TRBJ2-7
V: TRBV7-8
size: .
D: TRBD2
CDR3: CASIRGVGPSSYEQYF
DNA: TGTGCCAGCATTCGGGGGGTGGGACCCAGCTCCTACGAGCAGTACTTC

J: TRBJ2-2
V: TRBV7-9
size: .
D: TRBD2
CDR3: CASSLGGSNTGELFF
DNA: TGTGCCAGCAGCTTGGGGGGGTCGAACACCGGGGAGCTGTTTTTT

J: TRBJ1-3
V: TRBV4-3
size: .
D: .
CDR3: CASSQYGSGITGNTIYF
DNA: TGCGCCAGCAGCCAATACGGATCGGGTATCACTGGAAACACCATATATTTT

J: TRBJ1-6
V: TRBV7-2
size: .
D: .
CDR3: CASSLVPGTGSPLHF
DNA: TGTGCCAGCAGCTTAGTCCCGGGAACGGGTTCACCCCTCCACTTT

J: TRBJ1-3
V: TRBV29-1
size: .
D: .
CDR3: CSASQGIVNTIYF
DNA: TGCAGCGCTTCACAGGGAATTGTAAACACCATATATTTT

J: TRBJ2-1
V: TRBV3-1/TRBV3-2
size: .
D: TRBD2
CDR3: CASSETSGDYNEQFF
DNA: TGTGCCAGCAGCGAGACTAGCGGGGACTACAATGAGCAGTTCTTC

J: TRBJ2-2
V: TRBV7-8
size: .
D: TRBD2
CDR3: CASSLAWLAGGLAGELFF
DNA: TGTGCCAGCAGCTTAGCCTGGCTAGCGGGGGGGCTTGCCGGGGAGCTGTTTTTT

J: TRBJ2-1
V: TRBV25-1
size: .
D: .
CDR3: CASSVRPSSYNEQFF
DNA: TGTGCCAGCAGTGTTAGGCCTAGCTCCTACAATGAGCAGTTCTTC

J: TRBJ1-2
V: TRBV19
size: few
D: TRBD1
CDR3: CASFPGGTNYGYTF
DNA: TGTGCCAGCTTCCCAGGGGGGACAAACTATGGCTACACCTTC

J: TRBJ1-1
V: TRBV6-5
size: once
D: TRBD1
CDR3: CASSPRDRGAFF
DNA: TGTGCCAGCAGTCCCCGGGACAGGGGAGCTTTCTTT

J: TRBJ2-7
V: TRBV12-3/TRBV12-4
size: .
D: .
CDR3: CASSYTGIYEQYF
DNA: TGTGCCAGCAGTTATACAGGGATCTACGAGCAGTACTTC